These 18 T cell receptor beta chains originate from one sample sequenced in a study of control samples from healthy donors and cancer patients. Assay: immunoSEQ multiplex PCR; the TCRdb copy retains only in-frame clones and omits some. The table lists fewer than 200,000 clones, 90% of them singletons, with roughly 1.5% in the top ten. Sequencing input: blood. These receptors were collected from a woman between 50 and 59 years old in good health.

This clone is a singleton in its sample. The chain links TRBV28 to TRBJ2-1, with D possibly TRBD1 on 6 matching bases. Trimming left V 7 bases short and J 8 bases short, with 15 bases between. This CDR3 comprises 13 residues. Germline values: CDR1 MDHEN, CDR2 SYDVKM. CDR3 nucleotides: TGTGCCAGCACCTTCACAGGGAGCCATGAGCAGTTCTTC. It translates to CASTFTGSHEQFF.

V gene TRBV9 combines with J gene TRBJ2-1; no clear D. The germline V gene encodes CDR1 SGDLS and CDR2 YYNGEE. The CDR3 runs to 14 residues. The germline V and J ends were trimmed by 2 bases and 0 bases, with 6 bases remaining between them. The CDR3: CASSVDSSYNEQFF. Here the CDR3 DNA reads TGTGCCAGCAGCGTGGATAGCTCCTACAATGAGCAGTTCTTC.

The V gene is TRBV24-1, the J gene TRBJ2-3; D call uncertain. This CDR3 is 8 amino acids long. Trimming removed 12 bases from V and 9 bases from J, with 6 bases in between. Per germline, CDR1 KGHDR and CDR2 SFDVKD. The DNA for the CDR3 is TGTGCCCCGAGAACGCAGTATTTT. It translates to CAPRTQYF.

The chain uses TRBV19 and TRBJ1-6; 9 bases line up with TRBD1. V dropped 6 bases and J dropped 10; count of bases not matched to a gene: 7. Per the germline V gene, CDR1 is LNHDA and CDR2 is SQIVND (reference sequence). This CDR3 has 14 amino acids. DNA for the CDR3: TGTGCCAGTAGATTAGGACAGGGGTACTCACCCCTCCACTTT. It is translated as CASRLGQGYSPLHF.

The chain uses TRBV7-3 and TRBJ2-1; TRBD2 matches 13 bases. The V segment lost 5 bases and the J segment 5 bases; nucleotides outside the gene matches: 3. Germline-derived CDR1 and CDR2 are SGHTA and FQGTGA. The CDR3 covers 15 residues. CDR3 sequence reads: CASSPTSGGNNEQFF. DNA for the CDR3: TGTGCCAGCAGCCCGACTAGCGGGGGGAACAATGAGCAGTTCTTC.

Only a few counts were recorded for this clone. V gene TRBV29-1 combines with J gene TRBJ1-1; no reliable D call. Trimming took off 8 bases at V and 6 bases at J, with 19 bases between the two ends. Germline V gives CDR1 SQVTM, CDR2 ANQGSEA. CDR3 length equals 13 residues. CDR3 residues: CSLRRTADAEAFF. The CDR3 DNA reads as TGCAGCCTCAGAAGGACCGCTGACGCTGAAGCTTTCTTT.

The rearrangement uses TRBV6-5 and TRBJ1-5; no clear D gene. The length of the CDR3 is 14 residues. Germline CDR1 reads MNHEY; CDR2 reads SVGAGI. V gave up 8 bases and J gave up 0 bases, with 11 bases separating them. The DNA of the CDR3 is TGTGCCAGCGCATCGGAGGCTAGCAATCAGCCCCAGCATTTT. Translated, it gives CASASEASNQPQHF.

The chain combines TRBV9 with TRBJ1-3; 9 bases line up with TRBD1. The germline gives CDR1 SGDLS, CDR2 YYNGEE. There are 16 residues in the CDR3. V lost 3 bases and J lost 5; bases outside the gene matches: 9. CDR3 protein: CASSDRDRVGRNTIYF. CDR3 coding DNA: TGTGCCAGCAGCGATCGGGACAGGGTGGGTAGAAACACCATATATTTT.

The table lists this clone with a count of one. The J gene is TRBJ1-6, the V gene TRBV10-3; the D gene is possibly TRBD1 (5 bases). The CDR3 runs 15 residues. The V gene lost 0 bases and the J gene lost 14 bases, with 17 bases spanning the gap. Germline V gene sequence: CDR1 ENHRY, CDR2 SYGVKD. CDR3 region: CAISESGTGGGTLHF. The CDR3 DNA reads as TGTGCCATCAGTGAGTCGGGGACCGGAGGAGGAACCCTCCACTTT.

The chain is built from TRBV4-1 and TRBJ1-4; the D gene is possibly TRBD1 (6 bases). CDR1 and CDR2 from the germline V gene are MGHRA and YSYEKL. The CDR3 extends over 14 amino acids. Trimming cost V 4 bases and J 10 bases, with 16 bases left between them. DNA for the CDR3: TGCGCCAGCAGCCCGGCAGGGGCCGGAGTAAAACTGTTTTTT. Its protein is CASSPAGAGVKLFF.

The DNA of the CDR3 is TGTGCCAGCAGCTTGCAGCCTAGCACAGATACGCAGTATTTT. This encodes CASSLQPSTDTQYF. This sequence joins TRBV5-5 and TRBJ2-3; no firm D call. From germline, CDR1 is SGHKS and CDR2 YYEKEE (reference sequence). Trimming shortened V by 1 base and J by 0 bases, and 6 bases separated the two germline ends. This CDR3 is built from 14 residues. Using reference TRBV5-5 and TRBJ2-3 for the parts outside the CDR3, the full variable domain is DAGVTQSPTHLIKTRGQQVTLRCSPISGHKSVSWYQQVLGQGPQFIFQYYEKEERGRGNFPDRFSARQFPNYSSELNVNALLLGDSALYLCASSLQPSTDTQYFGPGTRLTVL.

This chain's CDR3 is CASSLPGTGGEKLFF. CDR3 DNA: TGCGCCAGCAGTCTGCCCGGGACAGGAGGAGAAAAACTGTTTTTT. V usage is TRBV5-1 and J usage is TRBJ1-4, with 8 bases matching TRBD1. The CDR3 totals 15 residues. The V segment lost 5 bases and the J segment 8 bases; nucleotides outside the gene matches: 11. Per the germline V gene, CDR1 is SGHRS and CDR2 is YFSETQ.

CDR3: CASSESGVQETQYF. The CDR3 DNA follows: TGCGCCAGCAGTGAATCAGGGGTGCAAGAGACCCAGTACTTC. The gene calls are TRBV10-2 and TRBJ2-5; TRBD1 is a possible D gene (6 bases). CDR1 is WSHSY, CDR2 SAAADI, per germline. V was trimmed by 3 bases and J by 2 bases, leaving 10 bases between them. The CDR3 extends over 14 amino acids.

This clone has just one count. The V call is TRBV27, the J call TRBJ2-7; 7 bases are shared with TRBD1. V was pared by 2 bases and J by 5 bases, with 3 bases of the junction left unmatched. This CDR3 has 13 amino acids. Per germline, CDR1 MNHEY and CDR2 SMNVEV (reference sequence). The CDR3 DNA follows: TGTGCCAGCAGTTTAAGGACAGGACACGAGCAGTACTTC. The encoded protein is CASSLRTGHEQYF.

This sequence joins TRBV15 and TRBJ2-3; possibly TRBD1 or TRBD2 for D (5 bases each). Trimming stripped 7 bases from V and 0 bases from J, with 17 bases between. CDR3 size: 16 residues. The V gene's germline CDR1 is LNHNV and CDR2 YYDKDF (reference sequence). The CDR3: CATTAGDSSSTDTQYF. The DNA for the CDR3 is TGTGCCACCACCGCGGGCGACAGTTCTAGCACAGATACGCAGTATTTT.

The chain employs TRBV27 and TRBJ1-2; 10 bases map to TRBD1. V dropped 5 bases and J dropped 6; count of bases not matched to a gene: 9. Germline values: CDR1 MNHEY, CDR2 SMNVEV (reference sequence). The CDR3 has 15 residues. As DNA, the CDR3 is TGTGCCAGCAGTCCAGCAGACAGGGGGCGCGATGGCTACACCTTC. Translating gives CASSPADRGRDGYTF.

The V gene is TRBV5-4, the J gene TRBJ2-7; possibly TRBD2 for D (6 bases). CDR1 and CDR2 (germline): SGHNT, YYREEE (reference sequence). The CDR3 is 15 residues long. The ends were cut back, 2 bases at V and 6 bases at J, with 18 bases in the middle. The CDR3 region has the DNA TGTGCCAGCAGCTTTGGGGGGTTAGAGGACGGCGAGCAGTACTTC. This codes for CASSFGGLEDGEQYF.

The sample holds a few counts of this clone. The CDR3 reads CASSPNLSGDQPQHF. Here the CDR3 DNA reads TGTGCCAGCAGCCCGAATCTTTCAGGGGATCAGCCCCAGCATTTT. The chain has TRBV4-2 and TRBJ1-5, with a tentative D call TRBD1 (6 bases). Germline V gives CDR1 LGHNA, CDR2 YNFKEQ. The CDR3 sequence is 15 residues long. V lost 4 bases and J 5 bases, leaving 15 bases between the germline ends.